These 26 T cell receptor beta chains were sequenced from one sample in a study of blood T cell repertoires in COVID-19. Clones were read by immunoSEQ multiplex PCR, and TCRdb kept only the in-frame ones, dropping some. The sample yields 110,000 to 150,000 clones, 75% to 90% seen once. Sequences were obtained from peripheral blood. The receptors come from a woman aged 60 to 75 with active COVID-19.

The chain has TRBV5-4 and TRBJ1-2, with D unresolved. This CDR3 spans 14 amino acids. CDR1 is SGHNT, CDR2 YYREEE, per germline (reference sequence). Trimming took 6 bases from V and 0 from J, leaving 12 bases between them. CDR3 residues: CASTLGLPNYGYTF. The CDR3 nucleotides are TGTGCCAGCACCCTCGGTCTTCCTAACTATGGCTACACCTTC. Variable domain in full (rest from reference TRBV5-4 and TRBJ1-2): ETGVTQSPTHLIKTRGQQVTLRCSSQSGHNTVSWYQQALGQGPQFIFQYYREEENGRGNFPPRFSGLQFPNYSSELNVNALELDDSALYLCASTLGLPNYGYTFGSGTRLTVV.

The chain joins TRBV30 to TRBJ1-4, with a possible D match to TRBD1 (6 bases). Germline CDR1 is GTSNPN and CDR2 is SVGIG (reference sequence). V lost 2 bases to trimming and J lost 14 bases, with 15 bases between them. The CDR3 sequence is 12 residues long. The chain's CDR3 is CAWSLQGPTLFF. The DNA of the CDR3 is TGTGCCTGGAGTTTACAGGGACCTACCCTGTTTTTT.

The chain combines TRBV13 with TRBJ2-7; 7 bases fit TRBD2. The CDR3 contains 14 residues. With V trimmed by 3 bases and J by 5 bases, 7 bases remained unmatched. Germline assignment: CDR1 PRHDT and CDR2 FYEKMQ (reference sequence). The DNA of the CDR3 is TGTGCCAGCAGCTTGGGACTACCTCTCCACGAGCAGTACTTC. Protein product: CASSLGLPLHEQYF.

This clone was found once. The chain combines TRBV7-9 with TRBJ2-7, with 7 bases fitting TRBD1. With 5 bases clipped from V and 2 bases from J, the junction kept 9 bases outside the gene matches. The CDR3 length is 15 residues. Germline CDR1 is SEHNR and CDR2 is FQNEAQ (reference sequence). CDR3 sequence: CASSGRGRTTYEQYF. The CDR3 DNA sequence: TGTGCCAGCAGCGGAAGGGGGCGGACAACCTACGAGCAGTACTTC.

This CDR3 is CASSPTVAETLTDTQYF. In DNA, the CDR3 is TGCGCCAGCAGCCCAACAGTAGCGGAGACTCTCACAGATACGCAGTATTTT. This chain uses TRBV4-1 with TRBJ2-3; tentative D call: TRBD2 (6 bases). V lost 4 bases to trimming and J lost 2 bases, with 19 bases between them. The germline gives CDR1 MGHRA, CDR2 YSYEKL. This CDR3 is 17 amino acids long.

This chain connects TRBV4-2 to TRBJ2-1; 8 nucleotides match TRBD1. The CDR3 covers 15 residues. Losses at the gene ends were 1 base for V and 2 bases for J; bases not matched to a gene: 1. Germline loops: CDR1 LGHNA, CDR2 YNFKEQ. CDR3 nucleotides: TGTGCCAGCAGCCAAGTGGGACAGGCCTACAATGAGCAGTTCTTC. Translated: CASSQVGQAYNEQFF.

The chain carries TRBV18 and TRBJ1-5, with 7 positions matching TRBD1. Trimming cost V 3 bases and J 7 bases; bases outside gene matches: 3. The V gene's germline CDR1 is KGHSH and CDR2 LQKENI. CDR3 length: 13 amino acids. Written as DNA, the CDR3 is TGTGCCAGCTCACCCGGGACAGCGCAGCCCCAGCATTTT. As protein: CASSPGTAQPQHF.

The chain recombines TRBV13 with TRBJ2-1, with a weak D call TRBD2 (6 bases). Germline CDR1 PRHDT, CDR2 FYEKMQ (reference sequence). V gave up 5 bases and J gave up 1 base, with 12 bases separating them. The CDR3 contains 15 residues. Written as DNA, the CDR3 is TGTGCCAGCAGCCCCTCGGGAGTTTCCTACAATGAGCAGTTCTTC. Protein product: CASSPSGVSYNEQFF.

The chain has TRBV7-2 and TRBJ1-3, with 8 bases aligning to TRBD1. V was pared by 1 base and J by 3 bases, with 8 bases of the junction left unmatched. Germline CDR1 and CDR2: SGHTA and FQGNSA. The CDR3 covers 17 residues. CDR3 nucleotide sequence: TGTGCCAGCAGCTTAGGCGGACAGGGCGGGAGTGGAAACACCATATATTTT. Translating gives CASSLGGQGGSGNTIYF.

This clone was counted once. The gene calls are TRBV7-2 and TRBJ2-1; the match to TRBD2 covers 8 bases. The CDR3 runs to 20 residues. Germline CDR1 and CDR2: SGHTA and FQGNSA. V gave up 0 bases and J gave up 6 bases; unmatched junction bases: 19. Here the CDR3 reads CASSLAPGGPVGFGVNEQFF. The CDR3 DNA follows: TGTGCCAGCAGCTTAGCGCCGGGGGGGCCAGTAGGATTTGGGGTCAATGAGCAGTTCTTC.

The V and J genes are TRBV10-3 and TRBJ1-4; possible D gene TRBD1, 6 bases. This CDR3 has 15 residues. Trimming left V 3 bases short and J 8 bases short, with 16 bases between. The germline gives CDR1 ENHRY, CDR2 SYGVKD. Written as DNA, the CDR3 is TGTGCCATCAGTGATCAGGGGCGAAGGGGCGAAAAACTGTTTTTT. Translation: CAISDQGRRGEKLFF.

The J gene is TRBJ2-3, the V gene TRBV30, with TRBD1 matching 10 bases. V gave up 3 bases and J gave up 4 bases; unmatched junction bases: 10. The CDR3 totals 16 residues. Germline V gene sequence: CDR1 GTSNPN, CDR2 SVGIG (reference sequence). The CDR3 loop reads CAWRSRTGGGSDTQYF. The CDR3 DNA is TGTGCCTGGAGGTCTAGGACAGGGGGTGGGTCAGATACGCAGTATTTT.

The CDR3 loop is CASSYRVGYTF. The CDR3, as DNA: TGTGCCAGCAGCTACAGGGTTGGCTACACCTTC. The chain uses TRBV7-2 and TRBJ1-2, with TRBD1 as a possible D gene (6 bases). This CDR3 comprises 11 residues. Germline values: CDR1 SGHTA, CDR2 FQGNSA. V dropped 4 bases and J dropped 7 bases, with 7 bases sitting between them.

The rearrangement links TRBV21-1 to TRBJ1-2; whether TRBD1, the table's D call, matches the DNA was not checked. TRBV21-1 is termed a pseudogene. The CDR3 spans 13 residues. The CDR3 region is CASSKGTAYGYTF. CDR3 DNA sequence: TGTGCCAGCAGCAAGGGGACAGCCTATGGCTACACCTTC.

The chain couples TRBV27 to TRBJ2-1; 8 positions match TRBD1. The CDR3 sequence is 16 residues long. J lost 1 base, V lost 5 bases, and 7 bases had no gene match. CDR1 is MNHEY and CDR2 is SMNVEV in the germline V gene (reference sequence). The CDR3 nucleotides read TGTGCCAGCAGTCCTGGACAGGGAATATCCTACAATGAGCAGTTCTTC. Translation: CASSPGQGISYNEQFF.

The chain has TRBV5-5 and TRBJ2-1; the match to TRBD1 covers 9 bases. Germline values: CDR1 SGHKS, CDR2 YYEKEE (reference sequence). This CDR3 region has 19 residues. V trimming: 1 base; J trimming: 6 bases; junction bases outside the gene matches: 17. The DNA for the CDR3 is TGTGCCAGCAGCTTGAGGGCACTCCCGGGACAGGGTAGAGGCAATGAGCAGTTCTTC. It is translated as CASSLRALPGQGRGNEQFF. The complete variable domain, with remaining parts taken from reference TRBV5-5 and TRBJ2-1, reads DAGVTQSPTHLIKTRGQQVTLRCSPISGHKSVSWYQQVLGQGPQFIFQYYEKEERGRGNFPDRFSARQFPNYSSELNVNALLLGDSALYLCASSLRALPGQGRGNEQFFGPGTRLTVL.

This chain links TRBV7-2 with TRBJ2-5; 14 bases line up with TRBD2. CDR3 length: 16 amino acids. CDR1 and CDR2 from the germline V gene are SGHTA and FQGNSA. V trimming: 3 bases; J trimming: 5 bases; junction bases outside the gene matches: 5. CDR3 residues: CASSLGLAGVSETQYF. The CDR3 DNA follows: TGTGCCAGCAGCTTGGGACTAGCGGGAGTGAGTGAGACCCAGTACTTC.

This chain joins TRBV7-9 and TRBJ2-1, with D possibly matching TRBD2 (6 bases). Germline V CDR1 and CDR2: SEHNR, FQNEAQ (reference sequence). The CDR3 is made up of 11 amino acids. Trimming removed 4 bases from V and 9 bases from J, with 7 bases in between. CDR3 sequence (DNA): TGTGCCAGCAGCTCCGGGGGTGAGCAGTTCTTC. Translation gives CASSSGGEQFF.

The chain links TRBV5-1 to TRBJ2-6, with TRBD1 matching 9 bases. The CDR3 is 17 residues long. With 6 bases clipped from V and 0 bases from J, the junction kept 7 bases outside the gene matches. Germline lookup yields CDR1 SGHRS and CDR2 YFSETQ. CDR3 sequence (DNA): TGCGCCAGCAAGGGGGGACAGGGCAACTCTGGGGCCAACGTCCTGACTTTC. It codes for CASKGGQGNSGANVLTF. The variable domain in full, completed from reference TRBV5-1 and TRBJ2-6, reads KAGVTQTPRYLIKTRGQQVTLSCSPISGHRSVSWYQQTPGQGLQFLFEYFSETQRNKGNFPGRFSGRQFSNSRSEMNVSTLELGDSALYLCASKGGQGNSGANVLTFGAGSRLTVL.

This clone was observed a few times. The rearrangement uses TRBV7-2 and TRBJ2-4, with a tentative D call TRBD1 (6 bases). This CDR3 region has 14 residues. V was clipped by 5 bases and J by 7 bases, with 15 bases between them. From germline, CDR1 is SGHTA and CDR2 FQGNSA. CDR3 sequence reads: CASSGTRGSNIQYF. DNA for the CDR3: TGTGCCAGCAGCGGGACCAGGGGTTCTAACATTCAGTACTTC. Drawing the rest from reference TRBV7-2 and TRBJ2-4, the complete variable domain is GAGVSQSPSNKVTEKGKDVELRCDPISGHTALYWYRQSLGQGLEFLIYFQGNSAPDKSGLPSDRFSAERTGGSVSTLTIQRTQQEDSAVYLCASSGTRGSNIQYFGAGTRLSVL.

As DNA, the CDR3 is TGTGCCAGCAGTTACACGGGGACTGAAGCTTTCTTT. Amino acids: CASSYTGTEAFF. V is TRBV6-6 and J is TRBJ1-1; D remains unclear. Germline assignment: CDR1 MNHNY and CDR2 SVGAGI (reference sequence). CDR3 size: 12 residues. V lost 2 bases and J lost 5, with 6 bases in between.

This clone was detected only a few times. V gene TRBV28 combines with J gene TRBJ2-5, with a possible D match to TRBD2 (5 bases). This CDR3 contains 13 residues. V was pared by 8 bases and J by 5 bases, with 15 bases between. CDR1 is MDHEN, CDR2 SYDVKM, per germline. The DNA for the CDR3 is TGTGCCAGCGGCGGCCGGACTCGCGAGACCCAGTACTTC. This sequence encodes CASGGRTRETQYF.

The CDR3 DNA follows: TGTGCCAGCAGCGGGGTGGGACTAGCGGGAGGGCTGGGCTACAATGAGCAGTTCTTC. Protein: CASSGVGLAGGLGYNEQFF. The rearrangement joins TRBV9 to TRBJ2-1, with 16 bases that match TRBD2. The CDR3 runs 19 residues. Germline V CDR1 and CDR2: SGDLS, YYNGEE. After removal of 3 bases from V and 3 bases from J, the junction contained 9 bases not matched to a gene.

The chain is built from TRBV3-1 (or the pseudogene TRBV3-2) and TRBJ2-5; D is unclear. The CDR3 spans 14 residues. Germline values: CDR1 LGHDT, CDR2 YNNKEL (reference sequence). Trimming stripped 8 bases from V and 2 bases from J, with 15 bases between. The CDR3 region is CASGSPRTQETQYF. CDR3 DNA sequence: TGTGCCAGCGGGTCTCCTAGAACGCAAGAGACCCAGTACTTC.

CDR3 loop: CASSPIRQGADTQYF. CDR3 nucleotide sequence: TGTGCCAGCTCACCAATACGACAGGGGGCTGATACGCAGTATTTT. The rearrangement joins TRBV18 to TRBJ2-3; TRBD1 matches at 10 bases. This CDR3 has 15 amino acids. V lost 2 bases and J lost 6; bases outside the gene matches: 5. From germline, CDR1 is KGHSH and CDR2 LQKENI.

This clone came up a few times. The chain joins TRBV27 to TRBJ2-7, with 14 bases that match TRBD2. J was trimmed by 6 bases and V by 5 bases; bases with no gene match: 9. Looked up from germline, CDR1 is MNHEY and CDR2 is SMNVEV (reference sequence). CDR3 size: 16 residues. CDR3 amino acids: CASSLRTSGRRGEQYF. Written as DNA, the CDR3 is TGTGCCAGCAGTCTCCGGACTAGCGGGAGGAGGGGCGAGCAGTACTTC.